Shown below are 8 T cell receptor beta chains from a single sample sequenced in a study of blood T cell repertoires in COVID-19. Clones were read by immunoSEQ multiplex PCR, and TCRdb kept only the in-frame ones, dropping some. This sample has 95,000 to 100,000 clones, with about 90% found just once. Sequenced input: peripheral blood. These receptors all come from a woman aged 25 to 45 with acute or convalescent COVID-19.

V gene TRBV7-2 combines with J gene TRBJ2-7; 9 nucleotides agree with TRBD2. The CDR3 runs 16 residues. Losses at the gene ends were 1 base for V and 4 bases for J; bases not matched to a gene: 8. Germline CDR1 SGHTA, CDR2 FQGNSA. The CDR3 region is CASSLVGGLAGYEQYF. The CDR3 nucleotides read TGTGCCAGCAGCTTAGTGGGGGGACTAGCTGGGTACGAGCAGTACTTC.

The chain couples TRBV11-2 to TRBJ2-7; 10 bases agree with TRBD1. The CDR3 is 15 residues long. Per germline, CDR1 SGHAT and CDR2 FQNNGV. Germline trimming cut 3 bases from V and 3 bases from J; bases unmatched to any gene: 5. The CDR3 sequence: CASSFRDRGYYEQYF. The CDR3 DNA is TGTGCCAGCAGCTTCAGGGACAGGGGATACTACGAGCAGTACTTC.

The chain uses TRBV19 and TRBJ1-6; D gene ambiguous. Per the germline V gene, CDR1 is LNHDA and CDR2 is SQIVND (reference sequence). This CDR3 has 15 residues. V was pared by 3 bases and J by 0 bases, with 6 bases between. This CDR3 is CASSMGSSYNSPLHF. The CDR3 nucleotides are TGTGCCAGTAGTATGGGGAGCTCCTATAATTCACCCCTCCACTTT.

The chain uses TRBV29-1 and TRBJ2-2; perhaps TRBD1 as D (5 bases). This CDR3 is built from 16 residues. Germline values: CDR1 SQVTM, CDR2 ANQGSEA. Trimming shortened V by 5 bases and J by 4 bases, and 20 bases separated the two germline ends. The CDR3 DNA reads as TGCAGCGTTCTGATTCAGGGCCAGGGCCGCACCGGGGAGCTGTTTTTT. Translating it yields CSVLIQGQGRTGELFF.

The chain is built from TRBV5-1 and TRBJ2-1; no clear D gene. Trimming removed 3 bases at V and 8 bases at J, with 9 bases between. The CDR3 loop spans 12 amino acids. CDR1 SGHRS and CDR2 YFSETQ come from the germline V gene. The CDR3 DNA is TGCGCCAGCAGCTCGACTTTCCATGAGCAGTTCTTC. Amino acid sequence: CASSSTFHEQFF. Full variable domain (outside the CDR3, taken from reference TRBV5-1 and TRBJ2-1): KAGVTQTPRYLIKTRGQQVTLSCSPISGHRSVSWYQQTPGQGLQFLFEYFSETQRNKGNFPGRFSGRQFSNSRSEMNVSTLELGDSALYLCASSSTFHEQFFGPGTRLTVL.

The V gene is TRBV6-6, the J gene TRBJ1-1, with TRBD1 as a possible D gene (6 bases). The CDR3 covers 15 residues. The germline V and J ends were trimmed by 4 bases and 4 bases, with 16 bases remaining between them. The germline gives CDR1 MNHNY, CDR2 SVGAGI (reference sequence). The DNA for the CDR3 is TGTGCCAGCAGTTCGCAAAATAGGGGGTTCACTGAAGCTTTCTTT. Amino acid sequence: CASSSQNRGFTEAFF.

The chain's CDR3 is CAAAQGGEQFF. The CDR3 nucleotides are TGCGCCGCGGCGCAGGGAGGCGAGCAGTTCTTC. This rearrangement joins TRBV4-1 to TRBJ2-1, with D perhaps matching TRBD2 (6 bases). V was pared by 11 bases and J by 10 bases, with 15 bases between. CDR1 is MGHRA and CDR2 is YSYEKL in the germline V gene. The length of the CDR3 is 11 residues.

This clone occurred once. The J gene is TRBJ1-1, the V gene TRBV4-1; 7 bases are shared with TRBD1. The CDR3 consists of 17 residues. Germline CDR1 is MGHRA and CDR2 is YSYEKL. Trimming at V came to 3 bases and at J to 0 bases, leaving 10 bases not matched to a gene. As DNA, the CDR3 is TGCGCCAGCAGCCACCAATCCGGGACAGCCTTGAACACTGAAGCTTTCTTT. It translates to CASSHQSGTALNTEAFF.